This TCR beta chain was profiled in a study of T cell changes during pregnancy in multiple sclerosis. Method: immunoSEQ multiplex PCR; TCRdb's copy keeps in-frame clones and lacks some. The data contain about 12,000 clones, around 84% of them singletons. Germline CDR1 MNHEY, CDR2 SMNVEV (reference sequence). The length of the CDR3 is 14 residues. Trimming stripped 6 bases from V and 4 bases from J, with 15 bases between. The material was CD8+ T cells from peripheral blood mononuclear cells, obtained after pregnancy. The V and J genes are TRBV27 and TRBJ1-2, with D uncertain. The source is a female donor in good health, enrolled as a control in a pregnancy study. The CDR3 loop reads CASSYGLGSYGYTF. The CDR3 region has the DNA TGTGCCAGCAGCTATGGGTTGGGGAGCTATGGCTACACCTTC.